This TCR beta chain was found in a study of T cell repertoires in aging, cancer and after chemotherapy. On the study more broadly: Paired samples before and after chemotherapy came from chronic lymphocytic leukemia patients on fludarabine- or bendamustine-based regimens.

The template was genomic DNA from peripheral blood, not RNA. A mixed TRB-A/B primer pool amplified rearranged TRB by multiplex touch-down PCR. From the multiplex PCR reads, TCRdb called clonotypes with MiXCR, one entry per CDR3 protein. The profile shows several thousand distinct CDR3 sequences, over 35% of them singletons. This clonotype is categorized as medium-sized. Germline V gene data show CDR1 as SGHVS and CDR2 as FNYEAQ. V was pared by 3 bases and J by 2 bases, with 5 bases of the junction left unmatched. The CDR3 consists of 15 residues. J is TRBJ2-5 and V is TRBV7-6; 8 bases match TRBD1. This sequence originates from a human donor with a blood cancer. The sample taken for sequencing was blood. The CDR3 spells CASSFGTGPQETQYF. CDR3 coding DNA: TGTGCCAGCAGCTTCGGGACAGGACCGCAAGAGACCCAGTACTTC. Full variable domain (outside the CDR3, taken from reference TRBV7-6 and TRBJ2-5): GAGVSQSPRYKVTKRGQDVALRCDPISGHVSLYWYRQALGQGPEFLTYFNYEAQQDKSGLPNDRFSAERPEGSISTLTIQRTEQRDSAMYRCASSFGTGPQETQYFGPGTRLLVL.